Each of the 22 T cell receptor beta chains below was sequenced from the same sample in a study of identical twins. TCRdb recomputed calls from the 5' RACE reads with MiXCR, one row per CDR3 protein. This sample carries approximately 1.8 million distinct CDR3 sequences, less than 40% of them seen once, and the ten largest clones take 0.25% to 0.3%. What was sequenced was cord blood. The receptors were gathered from a newborn girl in good health.

The sample holds a few counts of this clonotype. The rearrangement links TRBV6-5 to TRBJ1-1; the D is unclear. Trimming took off 6 bases at V and 1 base at J, with 6 bases between the two ends. Germline CDR1 MNHEY, CDR2 SVGAGI. This CDR3 region has 12 residues. The CDR3 protein is CASRGSNTEAFF. The CDR3 DNA is TGTGCCAGCAGGGGGTCGAACACTGAAGCTTTCTTT.

This clonotype was counted between two and nine times. This chain connects TRBV18 to TRBJ1-1; tentatively, D is TRBD1 (5 bases). The CDR3 totals 15 residues. Looked up from germline, CDR1 is KGHSH and CDR2 is LQKENI. Between the trimmed V and J ends, which lost 2 bases and 0 bases, there was a span of 10 bases. This CDR3 reads CASSPGGKMNTEAFF. For the CDR3, the DNA is TGTGCCAGCTCACCAGGGGGGAAAATGAACACTGAAGCTTTCTTT.

This clonotype was found a few times. V and J are TRBV3-1 and TRBJ2-7; TRBD2 might be the D (6 bases). In germline, CDR1 is LGHDT, CDR2 YNNKEL (reference sequence). The CDR3 consists of 15 residues. The V end was cut by 4 bases, the J end by 3 bases, with 16 bases between. CDR3 amino acids: CASSRGRWGLYEQYF. The CDR3 coding sequence is TGTGCCAGCAGCCGGGGACGGTGGGGACTCTACGAGCAGTACTTC.

The chain couples TRBV5-1 to TRBJ1-2; the D is unclear. The germline CDR1 and CDR2 sequences are SGHRS and YFSETQ. The CDR3 consists of 15 residues. V was shortened by 4 bases and J by 0 bases, with 13 bases between the two germline ends. Here the CDR3 DNA reads TGCGCCAGCAGCCCCGGATCGACTGCTAACTATGGCTACACCTTC. Amino acid sequence: CASSPGSTANYGYTF.

This chain joins TRBV7-2 and TRBJ2-1, with 9 bases that match TRBD1. The CDR3 totals 15 residues. CDR1 SGHTA and CDR2 FQGNSA come from the germline V gene. V lost 5 bases and J lost 7; bases outside the gene matches: 9. DNA for the CDR3: TGTGCCAGCAGCCCCCCCGGGACAGGGACTAATGAGCAGTTCTTC. It codes for CASSPPGTGTNEQFF.

This clonotype was recorded a few times. The chain is built from TRBV3-1 and TRBJ2-1, with TRBD2 matching 9 bases. CDR1 and CDR2 from the germline V gene are LGHDT and YNNKEL (reference sequence). This CDR3 region has 16 residues. The junction had 12 bases not matched to a gene; V was cut back by 4 bases and J by 8 bases. CDR3 bases: TGTGCCAGCAGCCCTGGACGCGGGAGGGCCTTCGATGAGCAGTTCTTC. Encoded protein: CASSPGRGRAFDEQFF.

This clonotype was counted between two and nine times. The chain joins TRBV21-1 to TRBJ2-7; TRBD2, the table's D call, lacks a check against the DNA. TRBV21-1 is deemed a pseudogene. The CDR3 runs 16 residues. In DNA form, the CDR3 reads TGTGCCAGCAGCAATCTTTCGACTAGCGGTACCTACGAGCAGTACTTC. Translated: CASSNLSTSGTYEQYF.

The rearrangement uses TRBV27 and TRBJ2-1; 8 bases are shared with TRBD1. Per the germline V gene, CDR1 is MNHEY and CDR2 is SMNVEV (reference sequence). The CDR3 is 16 residues long. V lost 4 bases and J lost 2; bases outside the gene matches: 7. CDR3 amino acids: CASSSYGTGPYNEQFF. In DNA, the CDR3 is TGTGCCAGCAGTTCCTACGGGACAGGACCCTACAATGAGCAGTTCTTC.

This clonotype was recorded many times. This chain connects TRBV7-8 to TRBJ2-3; possibly TRBD1 for D (6 bases). V lost 6 bases to trimming and J lost 4 bases, with 11 bases between them. Per the germline V gene, CDR1 is SGHVS and CDR2 is FQNEAQ. The CDR3 spans 13 residues. In DNA form, the CDR3 reads TGTGCCAGCAGTTGGACAGCCCCAGATACGCAGTATTTT. Its protein is CASSWTAPDTQYF.

This clonotype was seen more than once but under ten times. This sequence joins TRBV5-6 and TRBJ2-3; TRBD2 agrees at 13 bases. The trim removed 3 bases at V and 4 bases at J, leaving 14 bases unmatched. The CDR3 is 19 amino acids. Per germline, CDR1 SGHDT and CDR2 YYEEEE. CDR3 in amino acids: CASSSWTSGRVGSADTQYF. The CDR3 DNA is TGTGCCAGCAGCTCGTGGACTAGCGGGAGAGTCGGTAGCGCAGATACGCAGTATTTT.

This clonotype was found a few times. The V call is TRBV10-1, the J call TRBJ2-1; 9 nucleotides line up with TRBD2. CDR1 and CDR2 (germline): WNHNN, SYGVQD (reference sequence). The V and J ends lost 0 bases and 8 bases, in that order; junction bases with no gene match: 8. This CDR3 is built from 16 residues. The CDR3 coding sequence is TGCGCCAGCAGTGAGTCTGGTAGCGGGAGCGCGGATGAGCAGTTCTTC. This encodes CASSESGSGSADEQFF.

V gene TRBV10-3 combines with J gene TRBJ1-2; D is uncertain. The V and J ends lost 10 bases and 8 bases respectively, with 11 bases between them. CDR3 length: 10 residues. Germline assignment: CDR1 ENHRY and CDR2 SYGVKD. The CDR3 bases are TGTGCCACCCGGGCGACGGGCTACACCTTC. Residues: CATRATGYTF.

This clonotype has only a few counts. The chain combines TRBV29-1 with TRBJ1-1, with D perhaps matching TRBD1 (5 bases). Looked up from germline, CDR1 is SQVTM and CDR2 is ANQGSEA. The CDR3 sequence is 11 residues long. The CDR3 DNA reads as TGCGGACACCGGGGGAACACTGAAGCTTTCTTT. Its translation is CGHRGNTEAFF.

This clonotype was recorded a few times. The CDR3 is CASSLEASETADTQYF. The CDR3 coding sequence is TGCGCCAGCAGCTTGGAAGCTAGCGAGACGGCAGATACGCAGTATTTT. The genes are TRBV5-1 and TRBJ2-3, with a tentative D call TRBD2 (6 bases). Germline CDR1 reads SGHRS; CDR2 reads YFSETQ. The germline V and J ends were trimmed by 0 bases and 4 bases, with 15 bases remaining between them. CDR3 size: 16 residues.

The rearrangement links TRBV5-1 to TRBJ1-2, with no clear D. The CDR3 contains 14 residues. Germline assignment: CDR1 SGHRS and CDR2 YFSETQ. Trimming took off 0 bases at V and 8 bases at J, with 14 bases between the two ends. The CDR3 coding sequence is TGCGCCAGCAGCTTGGAGGACGGCTCGGGGGGCTACACCTTC. Translated: CASSLEDGSGGYTF.

V gene TRBV5-5 combines with J gene TRBJ2-1; 12 bases map to TRBD2. Germline assignment: CDR1 SGHKS and CDR2 YYEKEE (reference sequence). The CDR3 sequence is 13 residues long. V dropped 0 bases and J dropped 15; count of bases not matched to a gene: 4. The CDR3 DNA reads as TGTGCCAGCAGCTTGGCGACTAGCGGGGGACCGTTCTTC. Its translation is CASSLATSGGPFF.

This clonotype has only a few counts. The chain carries TRBV7-2 and TRBJ1-2, with a weak D call TRBD1 (6 bases). The CDR3 sequence is 12 residues long. Per germline, CDR1 SGHTA and CDR2 FQGNSA. The ends were cut back, 3 bases at V and 8 bases at J, with 10 bases in the middle. Written as DNA, the CDR3 is TGTGCCAGCAGCTTCACAGGGTGGGGCTACACCTTC. It codes for CASSFTGWGYTF.

The rearrangement joins TRBV14 to TRBJ1-2; D not resolved. The germline V gene encodes CDR1 SGHDN and CDR2 FVKESK. The CDR3 length is 15 residues. V was trimmed by 0 bases and J by 4 bases, leaving 12 bases between them. The CDR3 DNA sequence: TGTGCCAGCAGCCAAGATCGTAAGCTGGCCTATGGCTACACCTTC. Translated: CASSQDRKLAYGYTF. Together with reference TRBV14 and TRBJ1-2, the CDR3 gives the full variable domain: EAGVTQFPSHSVIEKGQTVTLRCDPISGHDNLYWYRRVMGKEIKFLLHFVKESKQDESGMPNNRFLAERTGGTYSTLKVQPAELEDSGVYFCASSQDRKLAYGYTFGSGTRLTVV.

This chain joins TRBV12-3 or TRBV12-4 and TRBJ1-5, with D possibly matching TRBD1 (6 bases). The CDR3 sequence is 13 residues long. Trimming pared 10 bases from V and 0 bases from J, leaving 10 bases between. As DNA, the CDR3 is TGTGCCACCGGACAGTTTAGCAATCAGCCCCAGCATTTT. Residues: CATGQFSNQPQHF.

This clonotype showed up many times. The chain combines TRBV12-3 or TRBV12-4 with TRBJ2-1; D uncertain. Trimming stripped 5 bases from V and 8 bases from J, with 16 bases between. CDR3 length: 14 amino acids. The CDR3 region has the DNA TGTGCCAGCAGTCCCGCTCGAAACCGGCATGAGCAGTTCTTC. It encodes CASSPARNRHEQFF.

This clonotype was counted only a few times. This rearrangement joins TRBV18 to TRBJ2-3; 11 bases fit TRBD2. CDR1 and CDR2 (germline): KGHSH, LQKENI. Trimming at V came to 3 bases and at J to 2 bases, leaving 7 bases not matched to a gene. The length of the CDR3 is 17 residues. CDR3 in amino acids: CASSPPRLAGNTDTQYF. In DNA form, the CDR3 reads TGTGCCAGCTCACCCCCTCGACTAGCGGGGAACACAGATACGCAGTATTTT. The full variable domain, in which reference TRBV18 and TRBJ2-3 provide the parts outside the CDR3, is NAGVMQNPRHLVRRRGQEARLRCSPMKGHSHVYWYRQLPEEGLKFMVYLQKENIIDESGMPKERFSAEFPKEGPSILRIQQVVRGDSAAYFCASSPPRLAGNTDTQYFGPGTRLTVL.

As concerns this clonotype: Compared with germline, one end of the junction differs, possibly owing to a read error. This chain connects TRBV4-1 to TRBJ1-4; the D is unclear. CDR1 is MGHRA, CDR2 YSYEKL, per germline. The length of the CDR3 is 12 residues. The CDR3 bases are TGCGCCAGTAGCCAAGATTTGGGGAGACTGTTTTTT. Protein product: CASSQDLGRLFF.